These 15 T cell receptor beta chains were sequenced from one sample in a study of blood T cell repertoires in COVID-19. Sequenced by immunoSEQ multiplex PCR; TCRdb stores in-frame clones only, minus some. This repertoire shows over 130,000 clones, 84% found once; its top ten account for approximately 9%. Sequencing was carried out using peripheral blood. These receptors came from a young man with COVID-19, enrolled during active disease.

The chain recombines TRBV28 with TRBJ2-7; tentatively, D is TRBD1 (5 bases). V dropped 5 bases and J dropped 4 bases, with 12 bases sitting between them. This CDR3 has 13 amino acids. The V gene's germline CDR1 is MDHEN and CDR2 SYDVKM. This CDR3 is CASSKGPGYEQYF. DNA of the CDR3: TGTGCCAGCAGTAAGGGGCCCGGGTACGAGCAGTACTTC. Using reference TRBV28 and TRBJ2-7 for the parts outside the CDR3, the full variable domain is DVKVTQSSRYLVKRTGEKVFLECVQDMDHENMFWYRQDPGLGLRLIYFSYDVKMKEKGDIPEGYSVSREKKERFSLILESASTNQTSMYLCASSKGPGYEQYFGPGTRLTVT.

This clone was recorded a few times. V and J are TRBV19 and TRBJ2-2; 10 nucleotides align to TRBD1. V lost 7 bases and J lost 3; bases outside the gene matches: 8. Per the germline V gene, CDR1 is LNHDA and CDR2 is SQIVND (reference sequence). This CDR3 is 16 amino acids long. The CDR3 sequence: CASKRGDRGHTGELFF. The CDR3, as DNA: TGTGCCAGTAAGAGGGGAGACAGGGGGCACACCGGGGAGCTGTTTTTT. Full variable domain (outside the CDR3, taken from reference TRBV19 and TRBJ2-2): DGGITQSPKYLFRKEGQNVTLSCEQNLNHDAMYWYRQDPGQGLRLIYYSQIVNDFQKGDIAEGYSVSREKKESFPLTVTSAQKNPTAFYLCASKRGDRGHTGELFFGEGSRLTVL.

This CDR3 reads CASKVAGRVGEQYF. The DNA of the CDR3 is TGCGCCAGCAAGGTGGCGGGAAGGGTTGGCGAGCAGTACTTC. The chain combines TRBV10-2 with TRBJ2-7; a weak D match, TRBD2 (6 bases). Germline V gene data show CDR1 as WSHSY and CDR2 as SAAADI. Between the trimmed V and J ends, which lost 7 bases and 6 bases, there was a span of 19 bases. This CDR3 contains 14 residues.

The CDR3: CASSRAGGAIYEQYF. The CDR3 DNA sequence: TGCGCCAGCAGCCGTGCAGGGGGCGCGATCTACGAGCAGTACTTC. The chain is built from TRBV5-1 and TRBJ2-7; 8 bases match TRBD1. This CDR3 contains 15 residues. Trimming removed 4 bases from V and 3 bases from J; junction bases left unmatched: 9. Germline assignment: CDR1 SGHRS and CDR2 YFSETQ. The full variable domain, with the rest looked up from reference TRBV5-1 and TRBJ2-7, is KAGVTQTPRYLIKTRGQQVTLSCSPISGHRSVSWYQQTPGQGLQFLFEYFSETQRNKGNFPGRFSGRQFSNSRSEMNVSTLELGDSALYLCASSRAGGAIYEQYFGPGTRLTVT.

The chain joins TRBV5-1 to TRBJ2-7; D perhaps matches TRBD2 (6 bases). V gave up 4 bases and J gave up 3 bases, with 11 bases separating them. CDR3 length equals 13 residues. Germline CDR1 SGHRS, CDR2 YFSETQ. CDR3 sequence (DNA): TGCGCCAGCAGCGGGGGGAGAGGCTACGAGCAGTACTTC. Protein: CASSGGRGYEQYF.

The V gene is TRBV6-5, the J gene TRBJ1-5; weak D call: TRBD1 (6 bases). Trimming cost V 6 bases and J 3 bases, with 12 bases left between them. Germline V gives CDR1 MNHEY, CDR2 SVGAGI. The CDR3 consists of 14 residues. The CDR3, as DNA: TGTGCCAGCAGCCTACAGGGACCCAATCAGCCCCAGCATTTT. Translation gives CASSLQGPNQPQHF.

The gene calls are TRBV6-6 and TRBJ2-1; D call uncertain. CDR3 length equals 16 residues. The germline V gene encodes CDR1 MNHNY and CDR2 SVGAGI (reference sequence). The V end was cut by 5 bases, the J end by 4 bases, with 18 bases between. CDR3 protein: CASSLRSPSGYNEQFF. CDR3 sequence (DNA): TGTGCCAGCAGTCTCAGAAGCCCCTCGGGTTACAATGAGCAGTTCTTC.

V usage is TRBV9 and J usage is TRBJ1-1, with TRBD1 matching over 7 bases. This CDR3 contains 15 residues. Germline V lookup: CDR1 SGDLS, CDR2 YYNGEE. Trimming cost V 3 bases and J 0 bases; bases outside gene matches: 5. The CDR3 loop reads CASSAEGQMNTEAFF. The CDR3 DNA is TGTGCCAGCAGCGCCGAGGGACAGATGAACACTGAAGCTTTCTTT. The entire variable domain, with the rest obtained from reference TRBV9 and TRBJ1-1, is as follows: DSGVTQTPKHLITATGQRVTLRCSPRSGDLSVYWYQQSLDQGLQFLIQYYNGEERAKGNILERFSAQQFPDLHSELNLSSLELGDSALYFCASSAEGQMNTEAFFGQGTRLTVV.

The V and J genes are TRBV27 and TRBJ2-1, with 8 bases aligning to TRBD1. This CDR3 is built from 14 residues. CDR1 and CDR2 (germline): MNHEY, SMNVEV (reference sequence). The junction had 7 bases not matched to a gene; V was cut back by 5 bases and J by 7 bases. CDR3 residues: CASSPGGIMNEQFF. CDR3 nucleotide sequence: TGTGCCAGCAGTCCAGGGGGCATAATGAATGAGCAGTTCTTC.

The chain carries TRBV5-5 and TRBJ2-4; 9 bases are shared with TRBD1. The length of the CDR3 is 16 residues. Per germline, CDR1 SGHKS and CDR2 YYEKEE (reference sequence). V lost 6 bases to trimming and J lost 2 bases; unmatched junction nucleotides: 9. CDR3 region: CASTGGTGTPKNIQYF. The CDR3, as DNA: TGTGCCAGCACCGGCGGGACAGGGACGCCCAAAAACATTCAGTACTTC.

The DNA of the CDR3 is TGTGCCAGCAGTCTAAGGGAAATCGGGACTACGGGGGGTACGCAGTATTTT. Translating gives CASSLREIGTTGGTQYF. V usage is TRBV6-4 and J usage is TRBJ2-3; 7 bases are shared with TRBD2. The J segment lost 8 bases and the V segment lost 5 bases, leaving 19 bases of the junction unmatched. This CDR3 spans 17 amino acids. CDR1 MRHNA and CDR2 SNTAGT come from the germline V gene.

This clone was found once. The chain recombines TRBV7-4 with TRBJ2-3; possibly TRBD2 for D (5 bases). The CDR3 sequence is 14 residues long. CDR1 and CDR2 (germline): SGHVT, SQSDAQ. The ends were cut back, 4 bases at V and 10 bases at J, with 18 bases in the middle. This chain's CDR3 is CASSCRTDFKAQYF. Here the CDR3 DNA reads TGTGCCAGCAGCTGTAGGACTGACTTTAAGGCGCAGTATTTT.

J is TRBJ2-7 and V is TRBV5-1; tentative D call: TRBD1 (5 bases). Germline V gives CDR1 SGHRS, CDR2 YFSETQ. The V and J ends lost 1 base and 3 bases respectively, with 5 bases between them. CDR3 size: 12 residues. The CDR3 is CASSLTGYEQYF. The CDR3 nucleotides read TGCGCCAGCAGCTTGACAGGCTACGAGCAGTACTTC.

This clone was counted only a few times. The chain carries TRBV7-2 and TRBJ2-7; 7 bases line up with TRBD1. Germline V gives CDR1 SGHTA, CDR2 FQGNSA. The CDR3 contains 14 residues. Trimming took 3 bases from V and 6 from J; bases not matched to a gene: 8. The CDR3 is CASSLGQRPVEQYF. CDR3 coding DNA: TGTGCCAGCAGCTTGGGACAGCGCCCTGTCGAGCAGTACTTC.

V is TRBV7-2 and J is TRBJ1-5; the D gene is possibly TRBD1 (6 bases). The germline V and J ends were trimmed by 7 bases and 0 bases, with 13 bases remaining between them. This CDR3 has 15 amino acids. CDR1 and CDR2 (germline): SGHTA, FQGNSA. The CDR3 region is CASTVTGSSNQPQHF. The CDR3 DNA reads TGTGCCAGCACCGTTACAGGGTCTAGCAATCAGCCCCAGCATTTT.